These T cell receptor beta chains were read from a single sample in a study of cytomegalovirus exposure and HLA in healthy donors. Profiling relied on immunoSEQ multiplex PCR, and the TCRdb table lists in-frame clones only, not all of them. The profile shows about 160,000 clones, approximately 81% of them singletons. Sequencing used PBMCs. These receptors were taken from a man aged 30-40 years in good health and CMV-seropositive. Both conserved end residues are part of each CDR3. The D gene is left open where the match is weak. Not all rows give a size; the values are once, few, many and, for expanded clones, a class.

v_gene,d_gene,abundance,j_gene,CDR3nt,CDR3aa
TRBV9,.,.,TRBJ1-6,TGTGCCAGCAGCGACCAGGGTTACCAGACACCCCTCCACTTT,CASSDQGYQTPLHF
TRBV7-2,TRBD2,.,TRBJ2-3,TGTGCCAGCAGCCCCCGGACTAGCGGGATGACAGATACGCAGTATTTT,CASSPRTSGMTDTQYF
TRBV25-1,.,once,TRBJ2-1,TGTGCCAGCAGTGTAACGGGGAGAAGGTACAATGAGCAGTTCTTC,CASSVTGRRYNEQFF
TRBV9,TRBD1,.,TRBJ2-7,TGTGCCAGCAATGGAGGGGACAGGGGATACGAGCAGTACTTC,CASNGGDRGYEQYF
TRBV5-4,.,.,TRBJ2-7,TGTGCCAGCAGCTTGGAGGGGAGGAACGAGCAGTACTTC,CASSLEGRNEQYF
TRBV28,.,.,TRBJ2-7,TGTGCCAGCAGTTTGAAGCAGGGCGAACAGTACTTC,CASSLKQGEQYF
TRBV7-3,TRBD1,.,TRBJ2-7,TGTGCCAGCGGACCCCCTTGGGGGACAGGGGAATACGAGCAGTACTTC,CASGPPWGTGEYEQYF
TRBV19,.,.,TRBJ1-3,TGTGCCAGTAGTACGCAGACAGGCTCTGGAAACACCATATATTTT,CASSTQTGSGNTIYF
TRBV6-1,.,few,TRBJ2-4,TGTGCCAGCAAGGGGCTAGCCAAAAACATTCAGTACTTC,CASKGLAKNIQYF
TRBV7-6,.,.,TRBJ2-7,TGTGCCAGCAGCTTCTCCCCAGGGTCCTACGAGCAGTACTTC,CASSFSPGSYEQYF
TRBV10-2,TRBD2,once,TRBJ2-1,TGCGCCAGCGTGCAGCGGGAATACAATGAGCAGTTCTTC,CASVQREYNEQFF
TRBV6-6,.,once,TRBJ2-7,TGTGCCAGCAGTTACTCCCTAGACGACTACGAGCAGTACTTC,CASSYSLDDYEQYF
TRBV19,TRBD2,.,TRBJ2-1,TGTGCCAGTAGTATAGGAGCGGGAGGTATCTACAATGAGCAGTTCTTC,CASSIGAGGIYNEQFF
TRBV10-3,.,.,TRBJ2-7,TGTGCCATCAGTGAACCGGGAGGGGGCGCGACCTACGAGCAGTACTTC,CAISEPGGGATYEQYF
TRBV4-3,.,few,TRBJ1-6,TGCGCCAGCAGCCAGGGGACTATAGGCAATTCACCCCTCCACTTT,CASSQGTIGNSPLHF
TRBV11-2,TRBD2,.,TRBJ2-1,TGTGCCAGCAGCCCTCTCTTTGGGAGGGTGAATGAGCAGTTCTTC,CASSPLFGRVNEQFF
TRBV5-4,.,.,TRBJ1-1,TGTGCCAGCAGCCGGGCAGGGGTGTCTGAAGCTTTCTTT,CASSRAGVSEAFF
TRBV5-1,TRBD2,.,TRBJ2-1,TGCGCCAGCAGCACAACTAGCGCGCCCAATGAGCAGTTCTTC,CASSTTSAPNEQFF
TRBV15,.,.,TRBJ1-2,TGTGCCACCAGCAGAGCTGCGGGGCTCTATGGCTACACCTTC,CATSRAAGLYGYTF
TRBV5-6,.,.,TRBJ1-5,TGTGCCAGCAGCTTAGGACAGTCTCGGCAGCCCCAGCATTTT,CASSLGQSRQPQHF
TRBV25-1,.,.,TRBJ2-2,TGTGCCAGCTCCGTACGGGGAAACACCGGGGAGCTGTTTTTT,CASSVRGNTGELFF
TRBV7-2,TRBD1,.,TRBJ2-7,TGTGCCAGCAGCTCCGTTACAGGGGGCGCCGAGCAGTACTTC,CASSSVTGGAEQYF
TRBV11-2,.,few,TRBJ1-6,TGTGCCAGCAGACCCCAGGGGTTCGGTTCACCCCTCCACTTT,CASRPQGFGSPLHF
TRBV11-2,.,.,TRBJ2-1,TGTGCCAGCAGCTTGACTGGATACAATGAGCAGTTCTTC,CASSLTGYNEQFF
TRBV2,.,.,TRBJ1-4,TGTGCCAGCAGGGCCCGGGGGGGGGAAAAACTGTTTTTT,CASRARGGEKLFF
TRBV10-3,.,many,TRBJ1-3,TGTGCCATCCGCCCCAGCTCTGGAAACACCATATATTTT,CAIRPSSGNTIYF
TRBV7-9,.,.,TRBJ1-1,TGTGCCAGCAGTAATCAGGAGGTCACTGAAGCTTTCTTT,CASSNQEVTEAFF
TRBV11-2,TRBD1,.,TRBJ2-7,TGTGCCAGCAGCTTAGGGACAGGTACCTACGAGCAGTACTTC,CASSLGTGTYEQYF
TRBV9,TRBD2,.,TRBJ2-1,TGTGCCAGCAGTGAAGACGGGAGGGCCTACAATGAGCAGTTCTTC,CASSEDGRAYNEQFF
TRBV2,TRBD1,.,TRBJ2-7,TGTGCCAGCACCACAGGGGGCGGCGAGCAGTACTTC,CASTTGGGEQYF
TRBV4-2,.,few,TRBJ2-1,TGTGCCAGCAGCCAATCTCGGGACAACGTCGCCTACAATGAGCAGTTCTTC,CASSQSRDNVAYNEQFF
TRBV5-1,.,.,TRBJ2-7,TGCGCCAGCAGCTCCGGGACAACCGGCAACGAGCAGTACTTC,CASSSGTTGNEQYF
TRBV14,.,few,TRBJ2-7,TGTGCCAGCAGCCAATACTTGCTTGCCTACGAGCAGTACTTC,CASSQYLLAYEQYF
TRBV27,.,.,TRBJ2-3,TGTGCCAGCAGTCTTACAGCAGAAGCTTGGGATACGCAGTATTTT,CASSLTAEAWDTQYF
TRBV5-1,TRBD2,.,TRBJ2-3,TGCGCCAGCAGCTCCGGACTAGCGGGTTTCACAGATACGCAGTATTTT,CASSSGLAGFTDTQYF
TRBV19,.,.,TRBJ2-7,TGTGCCAGTAGTATTTACCGGGGAACGATGGGCGAGCAGTACTTC,CASSIYRGTMGEQYF
TRBV7-8,TRBD2,.,TRBJ2-1,TGTGCCAGCAGCTTAGGGCGGGCAGGGACTAGTGAGCAGTTCTTC,CASSLGRAGTSEQFF
TRBV9,.,few,TRBJ2-7,TGTGCCAGCAGCGTAACGGACTACTCCTACGAGCAGTACTTC,CASSVTDYSYEQYF
TRBV2,TRBD2,.,TRBJ2-3,TGTGCCAGCAGCCGACTAGCGGGAGGGGGCACAGATACGCAGTATTTT,CASSRLAGGGTDTQYF
TRBV7-2,.,.,TRBJ2-6,TGTGCCAGCAGCCCCCAAACAGGTAGCTCTGGGGCCAACGTCCTGACTTTC,CASSPQTGSSGANVLTF
TRBV28,.,.,TRBJ2-2,TGTGCCAGCAGTTTGGGCGGGACCGGGACCGGGGAGCTGTTTTTT,CASSLGGTGTGELFF
TRBV7-9,.,.,TRBJ1-1,TGTGCCAGCAGCTTTACTCAGGGTAACACTGAAGCTTTCTTT,CASSFTQGNTEAFF
TRBV5-1,.,.,TRBJ2-7,TGCGCCAGCAGCTTGGCCGAGTCAGGCTACGAGCAGTACTTC,CASSLAESGYEQYF
TRBV4-1,TRBD2,.,TRBJ2-7,TGCGCCAGCAGCCAAGCACGACTAGCGGGAAGCTACGAGCAGTACTTC,CASSQARLAGSYEQYF
TRBV9,.,.,TRBJ1-5,TGTGCCAGCAGCGCAAGCGGGGGCTCCAATCAGCCCCAGCATTTT,CASSASGGSNQPQHF
TRBV5-4,TRBD2,.,TRBJ2-3,TGTGCCAGCAGCTCCGACCCGGGACTAGCGGGGGGGCGGGATACGCAGTATTTT,CASSSDPGLAGGRDTQYF
TRBV7-2,.,.,TRBJ1-1,TGTGCCAGCAGCTACACCCTGAACACTGAAGCTTTCTTT,CASSYTLNTEAFF
TRBV30,TRBD1,.,TRBJ1-2,TGTGCCTGGAGAGCAAAATTCCGGGACAGGGGCTATGGCTACACCTTC,CAWRAKFRDRGYGYTF
TRBV9,.,.,TRBJ2-2,TGTGCCAGCAGCGCCGGGACTTCCCCCAGGAGCACCGGGGAGCTGTTTTTT,CASSAGTSPRSTGELFF
TRBV7-7,TRBD2,.,TRBJ2-1,TGTGCTAGCAGCTTAGGGGCGGGAGGTTCCAATGAGCAGTTCTTC,CASSLGAGGSNEQFF
TRBV4-1,TRBD2,.,TRBJ2-1,TGCGCCAGCAGCCAAGCTAGCACGACTAGCGGGAGGGCCTATGAGCAGTTCTTC,CASSQASTTSGRAYEQFF
TRBV5-1,TRBD1,.,TRBJ1-1,TGCGCCAGCAGCTTGGGAGACAGGGGTGCTGAAGCTTTCTTT,CASSLGDRGAEAFF